The 3 T cell receptor beta chains in this list originate from one sample, sequenced in a study of control samples from healthy donors and cancer patients. Method: immunoSEQ multiplex PCR; TCRdb's copy keeps in-frame clones and lacks some. Seen here are around 100,000 clones, roughly 89% observed once, and the top ten hold around 3%. The sequencing input was blood. These receptors all come from a human donor in good health. The donor label of this sample is uncertain.

The J gene is TRBJ1-5, the V gene TRBV27; D gene unclear. The CDR3 contains 14 residues. The germline V gene encodes CDR1 MNHEY and CDR2 SMNVEV (reference sequence). V was clipped by 7 bases and J by 0 bases, with 10 bases between them. The chain's CDR3 is CASKINFSNQPQHF. Here the CDR3 DNA reads TGTGCCAGCAAAATAAACTTTAGCAATCAGCCCCAGCATTTT.

The gene calls are TRBV7-3 and TRBJ1-2; D is unresolved. Trimming shortened V by 3 bases and J by 3 bases, and 8 bases separated the two germline ends. Germline V lookup: CDR1 SGHTA, CDR2 FQGTGA. The CDR3 consists of 13 residues. The CDR3 loop is CASSFAEYYGYTF. The DNA for the CDR3 is TGTGCCAGCAGCTTCGCAGAATACTATGGCTACACCTTC.

This chain connects TRBV5-1 to TRBJ1-1; D call uncertain. This CDR3 spans 15 amino acids. CDR1 is SGHRS and CDR2 is YFSETQ in the germline V gene. Trimming took 0 bases from V and 1 from J, leaving 10 bases between them. CDR3 region: CASSLELGSNTEAFF. CDR3 coding DNA: TGCGCCAGCAGCTTGGAACTGGGGTCGAACACTGAAGCTTTCTTT.